This is a list of T cell receptor beta chains from one sample in a study of Ad26.COV2.S vaccination and SARS-CoV-2 variants. Produced via immunoSEQ multiplex PCR; TCRdb's table is partial and in-frame only. The repertoire consists of about 390,000 clones, with around 92% occurring once and the leading ten covering 1.5% to 2%. Sequencing used peripheral blood, obtained in a trial of Ad26.COV2.S vaccine versus placebo. All receptors derive from a person between 18 and 60 years old who received the Ad26.COV2.S COVID-19 vaccine or a placebo. The CDR3 runs from the conserved cysteine through the conserved F or W. A D gene is named only where the DNA matches it firmly. Clone sizes are given selectively: once, few, many, or a class where the clone is expanded.

clone size	V gene	D gene	J gene	CDR3 protein	CDR3 DNA
NA	TRBV2	NA	TRBJ1-6	CASSENRNSPLHF	TGTGCCAGCAGTGAAAACAGGAATTCACCCCTCCACTTT
NA	TRBV25-1	NA	TRBJ2-3	CASSERTDTQYF	TGTGCCAGCAGTGAGCGAACAGATACGCAGTATTTT
NA	TRBV5-6	NA	TRBJ1-2	CASSPQVTYGYTF	TGTGCCAGCAGCCCACAGGTAACCTATGGCTACACCTTC
few	TRBV7-2	NA	TRBJ2-1	CASSSHNEQFF	TGTGCCAGCAGCTCCCACAATGAGCAGTTCTTC
once	TRBV14	NA	TRBJ1-5	CASSQEERPQHF	TGTGCCAGCAGCCAAGAAGAGCGGCCCCAGCATTTT
NA	TRBV11-2	NA	TRBJ1-1	CASSDSDRNTEAFF	TGTGCCAGCAGCGACAGCGACAGAAACACTGAAGCTTTCTTT
NA	TRBV11-2	TRBD1	TRBJ2-7	CASSTSTGGIYEQYF	TGTGCCAGCAGCACATCGACAGGGGGGATCTACGAGCAGTACTTC
few	TRBV19	NA	TRBJ2-7	CASSIAGTLYEQYF	TGTGCCAGTAGTATAGCCGGGACCCTCTACGAGCAGTACTTC
NA	TRBV9	NA	TRBJ2-3	CASSPPAISNTQYF	TGTGCCAGCAGCCCCCCCGCGATTTCAAATACGCAGTATTTT
few	TRBV7-9	TRBD2	TRBJ2-7	CASSSPGGSYEQYF	TGTGCCAGCAGCTCGCCGGGGGGATCCTACGAGCAGTACTTC
NA	TRBV6-5	NA	TRBJ2-2	CASSYSGRGELFF	TGTGCCAGCAGTTACTCGGGGAGAGGGGAGCTGTTTTTT
NA	TRBV9	NA	TRBJ1-2	CASSARGTVNYGYTF	TGTGCCAGCAGCGCGAGAGGGACGGTAAACTATGGCTACACCTTC
NA	TRBV28	TRBD1	TRBJ1-1	CASSGRLGTVGNTEAFF	TGTGCCAGCAGTGGACGGCTCGGGACAGTCGGTAACACTGAAGCTTTCTTT
NA	TRBV7-9	TRBD1	TRBJ1-4	CASSTTGVRLFF	TGTGCCAGCAGCACTACAGGGGTGCGGCTGTTTTTT
NA	TRBV7-9	NA	TRBJ1-1	CASSPGTRAEAFF	TGTGCCAGCAGCCCCGGGACAAGAGCTGAAGCTTTCTTT
NA	TRBV7-6	NA	TRBJ1-2	CASSQGPRGSNYGYTF	TGTGCCAGCAGCCAGGGCCCCAGGGGCTCTAACTATGGCTACACCTTC
NA	TRBV6-5	TRBD2	TRBJ2-1	CASSRGLAGDNEQFF	TGTGCCAGCAGTCGGGGACTAGCGGGGGACAATGAGCAGTTCTTC
NA	TRBV2	TRBD2	TRBJ2-3	CASKGLATDTQYF	TGTGCCAGCAAAGGACTAGCGACAGATACGCAGTATTTT
NA	TRBV5-4	NA	TRBJ2-2	CASSLGAATGELFF	TGTGCCAGCAGCTTGGGGGCAGCCACCGGGGAGCTGTTTTTT
NA	TRBV5-6	NA	TRBJ1-5	CASSLGGGSRDQPQHF	TGTGCCAGCAGCTTGGGAGGAGGGTCCCGGGATCAGCCCCAGCATTTT
few	TRBV4-3	NA	TRBJ1-6	CASSQDVGGGPINSPLHF	TGCGCCAGCAGCCAAGATGTCGGGGGGGGCCCCATTAATTCACCCCTCCACTTT
NA	TRBV14	NA	TRBJ2-5	CASSQDNVQETQYF	TGTGCCAGCAGCCAAGATAATGTCCAAGAGACCCAGTACTTC
NA	TRBV24-1	TRBD2	TRBJ2-1	CATSDSREAGGHNEQFF	TGTGCCACCAGTGATTCCCGTGAAGCGGGGGGGCACAATGAGCAGTTCTTC
NA	TRBV12-5	NA	TRBJ2-2	CASGYGLPGTGELFF	TGTGCTAGTGGTTATGGACTTCCCGGAACCGGGGAGCTGTTTTTT
NA	TRBV15	NA	TRBJ2-3	CATSRDKASADTQYF	TGTGCCACCAGCAGAGATAAGGCTAGCGCAGATACGCAGTATTTT
few	TRBV6-6	NA	TRBJ1-1	CASSMVGDTEAFF	TGTGCCAGCAGCATGGTTGGGGACACTGAAGCTTTCTTT
NA	TRBV6-1	TRBD1	TRBJ2-3	CASSEAGDREDTQYF	TGTGCCAGCAGTGAAGCGGGAGACAGGGAAGATACGCAGTATTTT
once	TRBV28	NA	TRBJ1-3	CASSFRGTGNTIYF	TGTGCCAGCAGTTTTCGGGGAACTGGAAACACCATATATTTT
NA	TRBV10-1	TRBD2	TRBJ2-1	CASSVEPRLADNEQFF	TGCGCCAGCAGTGTGGAGCCACGACTAGCGGACAATGAGCAGTTCTTC
NA	TRBV28	TRBD2	TRBJ2-7	CASSWTGLAGLGYF	TGTGCCAGCAGTTGGACCGGACTAGCGGGGCTTGGGTACTTC
NA	TRBV19	TRBD1	TRBJ2-7	CASSIEGTASYEQYF	TGTGCCAGTAGTATAGAAGGGACAGCCTCCTACGAGCAGTACTTC
NA	TRBV2	NA	TRBJ1-1	CASIALGGMNTEAFF	TGTGCCAGCATAGCCCTAGGGGGAATGAACACTGAAGCTTTCTTT
once	TRBV11-2	NA	TRBJ1-5	CASSLYGNQPQHF	TGTGCCAGCAGCTTATACGGCAATCAGCCCCAGCATTTT
NA	TRBV5-1	TRBD2	TRBJ2-5	CASSPASGGGQETQYF	TGCGCCAGCAGCCCAGCGAGCGGGGGGGGGCAAGAGACCCAGTACTTC
NA	TRBV5-1	TRBD1	TRBJ1-5	CASSLVPDRAQHF	TGCGCCAGCAGCTTGGTTCCGGACAGGGCCCAGCATTTT
NA	TRBV7-2	TRBD1	TRBJ2-6	CASSPGGHPSVLTF	TGTGCCAGCAGCCCAGGGGGACATCCAAGCGTCCTGACTTTC
NA	TRBV30	NA	TRBJ1-2	CAWFRVSLTYGYTF	TGTGCCTGGTTTCGGGTCAGTTTAACCTATGGCTACACCTTC
NA	TRBV11-2	NA	TRBJ2-2	CASSLSQGINTGELFF	TGTGCCAGCAGCTTATCCCAGGGTATAAACACCGGGGAGCTGTTTTTT
once	TRBV5-1	TRBD1	TRBJ2-7	CASSVWTGSSYEQYF	TGCGCCAGCAGCGTTTGGACAGGAAGCTCCTACGAGCAGTACTTC
NA	TRBV5-4	NA	TRBJ2-1	CASSLGGWEFF	TGTGCCAGCAGCTTGGGGGGGTGGGAGTTCTTC
NA	TRBV7-9	NA	TRBJ2-3	CASSLDMVKPTPADTQYF	TGTGCCAGCAGCTTAGATATGGTCAAACCCACCCCGGCAGATACGCAGTATTTT
NA	TRBV9	NA	TRBJ2-1	CASSKDGSSYNEQFF	TGTGCCAGCAGTAAGGACGGGAGCTCCTACAATGAGCAGTTCTTC
NA	TRBV5-4	NA	TRBJ2-3	CASSPVPGQSTDTQYF	TGTGCCAGCAGCCCGGTTCCGGGGCAAAGCACAGATACGCAGTATTTT
NA	TRBV5-1	NA	TRBJ1-2	CASSLVGGGDGYTF	TGCGCCAGCAGCCTGGTTGGGGGTGGCGATGGCTACACCTTC
NA	TRBV5-1	TRBD1	TRBJ1-5	CASRQGDSNQPQHF	TGCGCCAGCAGACAGGGGGATAGCAATCAGCCCCAGCATTTT
NA	TRBV10-2	NA	TRBJ1-4	CASGTYEKLFF	TGCGCCAGCGGAACTTATGAAAAACTGTTTTTT
NA	TRBV6-2/TRBV6-3	TRBD2	TRBJ2-1	CASSQTSGGARGQFF	TGTGCCAGCAGTCAGACTAGCGGGGGGGCCCGTGGGCAGTTCTTC
NA	TRBV7-9	NA	TRBJ1-1	CASSDRNMNTEAFF	TGTGCCAGCAGCGACAGGAACATGAACACTGAAGCTTTCTTT
NA	TRBV25-1	TRBD1	TRBJ1-4	CASSEWSQGATNEKLFF	TGTGCCAGCAGTGAATGGTCACAGGGGGCAACTAATGAAAAACTGTTTTTT
NA	TRBV3-1/TRBV3-2	TRBD1	TRBJ2-7	CASSQDRVREQYF	TGTGCCAGCAGCCAGGACAGGGTAAGGGAGCAGTACTTC
NA	TRBV6-5	NA	TRBJ1-1	CASSYNLPMVGTEAFF	TGTGCCAGCAGTTACAACCTCCCCATGGTGGGGACTGAAGCTTTCTTT
NA	TRBV7-9	NA	TRBJ2-5	CASSLREGQETQYF	TGTGCCAGCAGCTTAAGGGAAGGGCAAGAGACCCAGTACTTC
NA	TRBV18	NA	TRBJ2-5	CASSPPEETQYF	TGTGCCAGCTCACCCCCGGAAGAGACCCAGTACTTC
NA	TRBV4-3	NA	TRBJ2-7	CASSHSSSGTTYEQYF	TGCGCCAGCAGCCATTCCTCGTCCGGGACAACCTACGAGCAGTACTTC
once	TRBV28	TRBD1	TRBJ2-3	CASSLWRGPESTHTQYF	TGTGCCAGCAGTTTATGGAGGGGGCCCGAATCCACACATACGCAGTATTTT
NA	TRBV13	NA	TRBJ1-1	CASSLEGGNTEAFF	TGTGCCAGCAGCTTAGAAGGGGGGAACACTGAAGCTTTCTTT
NA	TRBV3-1/TRBV3-2	NA	TRBJ2-1	CASSHGHIPKTSSPYNEQFF	TGTGCCAGCAGCCACGGTCACATACCAAAAACTAGCTCCCCCTACAATGAGCAGTTCTTC
NA	TRBV19	NA	TRBJ1-2	CASSPGFYGYTF	TGTGCCAGTAGCCCGGGGTTTTATGGCTACACCTTC
NA	TRBV7-9	NA	TRBJ2-2	CASSLGTSELFF	TGTGCCAGCAGCTTAGGTACTTCTGAGCTGTTTTTT